The clone carrying this T cell receptor beta chain was counted between two and nine times. What it recognizes is unknown. The data were obtained in a study of OX40 agonist ivuxolimab in advanced cancers. The overall study: Patients were infused with ivuxolimab every 2 weeks at 0.01 to 10 mg/kg.

Broader study findings: Expanded clones were, on average, more numerous in CD8+ T cells than in CD4+. What antigens the expanded peripheral T cells recognized was never established.

Germline assignment: CDR1 SGDLS and CDR2 YYNGEE. Deletions cut 4 bases from V and 6 bases from J, with 20 bases between. The CDR3 has 16 amino acids. The assay was immunoSEQ multiplex PCR, and TCRdb's table has in-frame clones only and misses some. The data show about 27,000 clones, less than 80% seen once. Source: CD4+ or CD8+ T cells sorted from blood, taken in a trial of the OX40 agonist ivuxolimab. J is TRBJ2-1 and V is TRBV9, with a possible D match to TRBD2 (5 bases). The TCR was taken from an adult with an advanced solid tumor such as melanoma, head and neck, liver or kidney cancer. The CDR3 loop reads CASSPLMDSFTNEQFF. DNA of the CDR3: TGTGCCAGCAGCCCCTTAATGGACTCCTTTACCAATGAGCAGTTCTTC.